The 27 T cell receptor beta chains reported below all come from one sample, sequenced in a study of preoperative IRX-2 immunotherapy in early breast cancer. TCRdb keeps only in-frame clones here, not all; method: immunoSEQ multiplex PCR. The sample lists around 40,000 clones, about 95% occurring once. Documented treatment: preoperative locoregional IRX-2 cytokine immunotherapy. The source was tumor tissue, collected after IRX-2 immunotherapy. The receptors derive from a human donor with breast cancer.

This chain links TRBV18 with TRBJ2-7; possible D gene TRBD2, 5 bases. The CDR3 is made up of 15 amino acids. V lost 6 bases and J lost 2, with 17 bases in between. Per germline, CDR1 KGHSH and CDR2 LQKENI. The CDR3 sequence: CASSQTLRGTYEQYF. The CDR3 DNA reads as TGTGCCAGCTCCCAAACCCTCCGGGGAACCTACGAGCAGTACTTC. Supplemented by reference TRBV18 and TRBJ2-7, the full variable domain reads NAGVMQNPRHLVRRRGQEARLRCSPMKGHSHVYWYRQLPEEGLKFMVYLQKENIIDESGMPKERFSAEFPKEGPSILRIQQVVRGDSAAYFCASSQTLRGTYEQYFGPGTRLTVT.

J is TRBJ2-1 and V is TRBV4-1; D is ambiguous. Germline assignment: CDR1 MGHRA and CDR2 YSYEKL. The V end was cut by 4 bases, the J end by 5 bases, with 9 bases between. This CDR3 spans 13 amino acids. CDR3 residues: CASSPEWDNEQFF. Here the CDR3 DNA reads TGCGCCAGCAGCCCGGAATGGGACAATGAGCAGTTCTTC.

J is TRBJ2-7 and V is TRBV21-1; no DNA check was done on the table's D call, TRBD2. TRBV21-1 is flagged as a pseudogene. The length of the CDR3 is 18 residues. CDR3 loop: CASSKKPSGEKRVYEQYF. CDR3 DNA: TGTGCCAGCAGCAAAAAGCCTAGCGGGGAGAAACGGGTCTACGAGCAGTACTTC.

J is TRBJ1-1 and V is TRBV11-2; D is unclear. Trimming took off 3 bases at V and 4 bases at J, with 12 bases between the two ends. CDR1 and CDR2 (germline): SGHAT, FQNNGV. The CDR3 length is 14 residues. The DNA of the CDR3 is TGTGCCAGCAGCTTCGGCAGTCGGGCCACTGAAGCTTTCTTT. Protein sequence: CASSFGSRATEAFF.

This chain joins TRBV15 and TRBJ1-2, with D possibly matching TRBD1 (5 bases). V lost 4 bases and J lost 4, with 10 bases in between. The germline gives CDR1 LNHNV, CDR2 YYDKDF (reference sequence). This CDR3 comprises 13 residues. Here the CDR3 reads CATSKTGTYGYTF. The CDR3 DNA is TGTGCCACCAGCAAAACAGGAACCTATGGCTACACCTTC.

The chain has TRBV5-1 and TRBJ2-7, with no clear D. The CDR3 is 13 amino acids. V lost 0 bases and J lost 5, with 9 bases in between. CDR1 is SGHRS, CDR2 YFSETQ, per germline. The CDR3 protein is CASSLEVQNEQYF. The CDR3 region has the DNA TGCGCCAGCAGCTTGGAAGTCCAGAACGAGCAGTACTTC.

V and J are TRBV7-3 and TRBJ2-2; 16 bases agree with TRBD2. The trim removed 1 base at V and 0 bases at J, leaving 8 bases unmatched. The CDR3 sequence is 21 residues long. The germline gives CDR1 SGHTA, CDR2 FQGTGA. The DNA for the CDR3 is TGTGCCAGCAGCTTAAACCCGGGACTAGCGGGGGGGCGCGCGAACACCGGGGAGCTGTTTTTT. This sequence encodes CASSLNPGLAGGRANTGELFF.

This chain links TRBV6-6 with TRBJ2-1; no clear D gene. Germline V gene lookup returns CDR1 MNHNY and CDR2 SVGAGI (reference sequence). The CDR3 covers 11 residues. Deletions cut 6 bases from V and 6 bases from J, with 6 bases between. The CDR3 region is CASSGSNEQFF. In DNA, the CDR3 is TGTGCCAGCAGCGGTTCCAATGAGCAGTTCTTC.

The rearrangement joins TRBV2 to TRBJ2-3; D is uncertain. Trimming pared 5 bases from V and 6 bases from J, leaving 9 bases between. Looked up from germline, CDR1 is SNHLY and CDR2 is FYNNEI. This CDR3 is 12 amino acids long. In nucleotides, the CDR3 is TGTGCCAGCAGTCGGCCCAGGGATACGCAGTATTTT. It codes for CASSRPRDTQYF.

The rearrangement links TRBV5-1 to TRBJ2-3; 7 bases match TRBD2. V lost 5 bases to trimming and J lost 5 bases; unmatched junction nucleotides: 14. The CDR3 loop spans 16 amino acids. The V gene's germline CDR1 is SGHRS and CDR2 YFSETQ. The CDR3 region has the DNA TGCGCCAGCAGGCCCACAGCGGGACTCTCAGGAGATACGCAGTATTTT. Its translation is CASRPTAGLSGDTQYF.

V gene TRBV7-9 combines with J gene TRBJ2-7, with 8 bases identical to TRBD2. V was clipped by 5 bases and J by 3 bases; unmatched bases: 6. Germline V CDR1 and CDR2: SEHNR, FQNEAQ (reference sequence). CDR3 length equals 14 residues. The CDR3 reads CASSQELADYEQYF. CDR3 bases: TGTGCCAGCAGCCAAGAACTAGCGGACTACGAGCAGTACTTC.

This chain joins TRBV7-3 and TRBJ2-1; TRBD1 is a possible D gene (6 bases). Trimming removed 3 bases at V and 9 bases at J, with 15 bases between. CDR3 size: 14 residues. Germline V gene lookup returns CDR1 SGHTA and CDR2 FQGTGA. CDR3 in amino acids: CASSFGLTGGEQFF. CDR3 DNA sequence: TGTGCCAGCAGCTTTGGGTTGACAGGCGGTGAGCAGTTCTTC.

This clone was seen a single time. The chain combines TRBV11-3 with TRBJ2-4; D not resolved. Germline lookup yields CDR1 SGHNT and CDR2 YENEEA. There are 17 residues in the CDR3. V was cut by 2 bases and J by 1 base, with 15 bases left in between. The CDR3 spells CASSLPPTTDAKNIQYF. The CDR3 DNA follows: TGTGCCAGCAGCTTACCTCCTACTACGGACGCCAAAAACATTCAGTACTTC. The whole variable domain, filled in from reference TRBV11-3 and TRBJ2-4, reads EAGVVQSPRYKIIEKKQPVAFWCNPISGHNTLYWYLQNLGQGPELLIRYENEEAVDDSQLPKDRFSAERLKGVDSTLKIQPAELGDSAVYLCASSLPPTTDAKNIQYFGAGTRLSVL.

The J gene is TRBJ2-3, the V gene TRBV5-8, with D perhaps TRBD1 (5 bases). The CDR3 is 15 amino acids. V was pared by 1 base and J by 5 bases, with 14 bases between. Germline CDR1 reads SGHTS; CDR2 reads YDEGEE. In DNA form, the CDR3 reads TGTGCCAGCAGCTTGCAGGGTCAAAGGGGAGATACGCAGTATTTT. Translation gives CASSLQGQRGDTQYF.

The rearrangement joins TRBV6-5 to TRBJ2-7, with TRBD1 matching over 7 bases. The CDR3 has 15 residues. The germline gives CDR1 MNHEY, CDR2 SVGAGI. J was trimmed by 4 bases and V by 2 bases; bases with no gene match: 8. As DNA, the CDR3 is TGTGCCAGCAGTTACCTGAACAGGGGTACGTACGAGCAGTACTTC. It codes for CASSYLNRGTYEQYF.

CDR3 sequence reads: CASSQDLTGGWTEAFF. The CDR3 region has the DNA TGCGCCAGCAGCCAAGATCTGACAGGGGGTTGGACTGAAGCTTTCTTT. J is TRBJ1-1 and V is TRBV4-3; 9 bases align to TRBD1. V lost 0 bases, J lost 5 bases, and 7 bases stayed unmatched. Germline V gene sequence: CDR1 LGHNA, CDR2 YSLEER. The CDR3 is made up of 16 amino acids.

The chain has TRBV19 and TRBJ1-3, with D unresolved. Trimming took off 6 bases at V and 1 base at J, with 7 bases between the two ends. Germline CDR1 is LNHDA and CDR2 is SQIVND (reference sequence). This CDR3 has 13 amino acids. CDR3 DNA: TGTGCCAGTAGCACCGATTCTGGAAACACCATATATTTT. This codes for CASSTDSGNTIYF.

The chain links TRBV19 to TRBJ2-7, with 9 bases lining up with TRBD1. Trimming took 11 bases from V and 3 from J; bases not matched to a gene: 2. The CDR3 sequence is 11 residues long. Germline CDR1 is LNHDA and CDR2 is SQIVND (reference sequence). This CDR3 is CAGDRVYEQYF. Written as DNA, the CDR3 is TGTGCCGGGGACAGGGTCTACGAGCAGTACTTC.

The CDR3 protein is CASRPDSNEKLFF. The CDR3, as DNA: TGTGCCAGCCGCCCGGACAGTAATGAAAAACTGTTTTTT. The V gene is TRBV2, the J gene TRBJ1-4, with a weak D call TRBD1 (6 bases). V lost 8 bases, J lost 4 bases, and 11 bases lay in between. CDR3 length: 13 amino acids. Germline CDR1 SNHLY, CDR2 FYNNEI. The full variable domain, completed using reference TRBV2 and TRBJ1-4, is EPEVTQTPSHQVTQMGQEVILRCVPISNHLYFYWYRQILGQKVEFLVSFYNNEISEKSEIFDDQFSVERPDGSNFTLKIRSTKLEDSAMYFCASRPDSNEKLFFGSGTQLSVL.

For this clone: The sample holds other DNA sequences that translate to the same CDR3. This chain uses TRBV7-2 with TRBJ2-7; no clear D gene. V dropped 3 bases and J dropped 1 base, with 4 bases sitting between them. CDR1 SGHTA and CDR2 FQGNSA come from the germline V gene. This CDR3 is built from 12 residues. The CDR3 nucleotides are TGTGCCAGCAGCTTCTCGTCCTACGAGCAGTACTTC. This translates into CASSFSSYEQYF.

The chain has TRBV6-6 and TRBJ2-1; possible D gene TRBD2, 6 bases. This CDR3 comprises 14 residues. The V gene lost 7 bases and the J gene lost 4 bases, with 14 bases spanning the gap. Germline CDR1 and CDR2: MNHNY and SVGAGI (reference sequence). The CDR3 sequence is CASTTEGSYNEQFF. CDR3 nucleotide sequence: TGTGCCAGCACCACGGAGGGTTCGTACAATGAGCAGTTCTTC.

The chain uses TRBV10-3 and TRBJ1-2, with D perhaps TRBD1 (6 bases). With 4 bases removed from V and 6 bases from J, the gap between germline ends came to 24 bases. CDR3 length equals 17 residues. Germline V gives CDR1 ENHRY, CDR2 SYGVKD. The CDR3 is CAISATNKLTGKDGYTF. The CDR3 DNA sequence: TGTGCCATCAGTGCCACGAACAAATTGACAGGAAAGGATGGCTACACCTTC.

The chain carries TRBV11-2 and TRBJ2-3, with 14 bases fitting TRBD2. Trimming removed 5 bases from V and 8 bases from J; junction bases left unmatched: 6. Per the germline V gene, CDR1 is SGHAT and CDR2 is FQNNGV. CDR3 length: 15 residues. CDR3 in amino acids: CASSPTSGGGRTQYF. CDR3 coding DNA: TGTGCCAGCAGCCCGACTAGCGGGGGGGGACGTACGCAGTATTTT.

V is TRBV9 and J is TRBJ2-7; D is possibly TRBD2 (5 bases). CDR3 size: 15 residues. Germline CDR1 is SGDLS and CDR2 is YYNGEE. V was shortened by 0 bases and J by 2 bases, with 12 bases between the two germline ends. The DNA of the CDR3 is TGTGCCAGCAGCGTAGAAGCCAGGAGGACCTACGAGCAGTACTTC. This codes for CASSVEARRTYEQYF.

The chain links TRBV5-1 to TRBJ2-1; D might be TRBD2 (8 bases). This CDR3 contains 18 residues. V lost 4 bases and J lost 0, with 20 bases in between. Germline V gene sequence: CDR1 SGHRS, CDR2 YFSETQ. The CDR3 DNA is TGCGCCAGCAGCCCGGTGACAGGGAGCGGGGGCTCCTACAATGAGCAGTTCTTC. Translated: CASSPVTGSGGSYNEQFF.

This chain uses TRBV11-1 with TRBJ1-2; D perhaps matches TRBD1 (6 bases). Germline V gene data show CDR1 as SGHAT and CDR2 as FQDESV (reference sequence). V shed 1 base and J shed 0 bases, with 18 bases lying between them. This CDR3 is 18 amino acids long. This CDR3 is CASSLVSGRDTPNYGYTF. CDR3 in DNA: TGTGCCAGCAGCTTAGTTTCTGGCCGGGACACCCCTAACTATGGCTACACCTTC.

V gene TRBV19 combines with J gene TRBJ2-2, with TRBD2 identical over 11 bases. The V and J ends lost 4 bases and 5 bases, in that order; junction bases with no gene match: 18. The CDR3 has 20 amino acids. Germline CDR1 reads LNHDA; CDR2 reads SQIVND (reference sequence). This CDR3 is CASSTRGLAGLVGGTGELFF. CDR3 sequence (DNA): TGTGCCAGTAGTACCCGCGGACTAGCGGGCCTCGTTGGGGGGACCGGGGAGCTGTTTTTT.